This T cell receptor (beta chain) came from a study of T cell repertoires in ileal Crohn's disease. Trimming shortened V by 5 bases and J by 3 bases, and 10 bases separated the two germline ends. This CDR3 contains 13 residues. Looked up from germline, CDR1 is SGHTA and CDR2 is FQGTGA. This clone was counted once. Roughly 500 nanograms of biopsy DNA per sample underwent TCRB immunosequencing. The data were produced by immunoSEQ multiplex PCR, yet TCRdb's version contains in-frame clones alone and is incomplete. The sample carries 15,000 to 20,000 clones, approximately 94% recorded once. The rearrangement uses TRBV7-3 and TRBJ1-1, with no clear D. The sequence came from an adult with Crohn's disease. The sample taken for sequencing was ileal tissue. CDR3 residues: CASSRRTDTEAFF. The CDR3 bases are TGTGCCAGCAGCCGACGGACTGACACTGAAGCTTTCTTT.